Only a few counts were recorded for the clone carrying this T cell receptor beta chain. The entry originates in a study of blood T cells in healthy people across ages. Study in general: When template switching was applied, about one barcoded beta molecule was captured per two T cells.

Through a sample-barcoded 5' primer and a J-beta primer mix, a second PCR was run for roughly 7 to 11 cycles. TCRdb processed the 5' RACE reads anew with MiXCR; each CDR3 protein has one entry. The sample includes some 640,000 distinct CDR3 sequences, approximately 49% seen only once; the top ten take around a third. Each individual donor underwent a draw of ten milliliters of peripheral blood. V trimming: 7 bases; J trimming: 0 bases; junction bases outside the gene matches: 3. CDR3 length: 13 amino acids. The germline V gene encodes CDR1 MDHEN and CDR2 SYDVKM. Sequenced material: blood. The clonotype comes from a woman aged 55-70 years in good health. This chain joins TRBV28 and TRBJ2-7; 7 bases are shared with TRBD2. CDR3 in DNA: TGTGCCAGCACTAGCGGAACCTCCTACGAGCAGTACTTC. Protein sequence: CASTSGTSYEQYF.